This TCR gamma chain was profiled in a study of gamma-delta chains in newborns, infants, children. TCRdb fed the reads into CATT to redo clone calling. The sample consists of about 1,000 gamma-chain clones, roughly two fifths of them appearing once. Germline CDR1 and CDR2: GITISATS and ISYDGTV (reference sequence). J was trimmed by 9 bases and V by 0 bases; bases with no gene match: 2. CDR3 length: 11 amino acids. This clone appeared a few times. Other DNA variants within this sample encode the same CDR3. Input material: blood. This clonotype originated in a child who was a newborn, infant or young child, either healthy, febrile or measles-vaccinated (not recorded which). The chain recombines TRGV9 with TRGJ1 or TRGJ2. CDR3 DNA sequence: TGTGCCTTGTGGGAGGTGTCTAAGAAACTCTTT. It translates to CALWEVSKKLF.